Sequencing of this T cell receptor (beta chain) was carried out in a study of blood T cell repertoires in COVID-19. The overall study: Spain, Italy and the United States supplied samples that represented acute and convalescent COVID-19. T cells, B-cell-depleted T cells, or PBMCs supplied cDNA or gDNA.

In the original workflow: Quantification of nucleated cells was approximated via reference gene primer amplification. Some clones are missing from TCRdb's copy, which holds only in-frame ones; the method was immunoSEQ multiplex PCR. Clone size and V and J calls were adopted from that table, with D and trimming inferred from the DNA. This sample has fewer than 250,000 clones, with 85% to 90% found just once. The CDR3 has 15 residues. The V end was cut by 5 bases, the J end by 0 bases, with 12 bases between. Germline assignment: CDR1 MNHEY and CDR2 SMNVEV (reference sequence). This chain links TRBV27 with TRBJ2-3, with a possible D match to TRBD2 (6 bases). This sequence was found in a man in his fifties or sixties with acute or convalescent COVID-19. The sequenced sample consisted of peripheral blood. The CDR3, as DNA: TGTGCCAGCAGTATTCGCGGGGTTAGCACAGATACGCAGTATTTT. Translation gives CASSIRGVSTDTQYF.